Following are 25 T cell receptor beta chains from one sample sequenced in a study of beta chain features in type 1 diabetes. Study conclusions and caveats: Type 1 diabetes patients had TCRB CDR3s that were shorter (moderately but significantly so) in all four CD4+ subsets.

Expressed TCRB transcripts were sequenced, since all the RNA that had been isolated was reverse transcribed. TCRdb keeps only in-frame clones here, not all; method: immunoSEQ multiplex PCR. Of under 850,000 clones in the sample, around an eighth are singletons; the top ten hold 0.02% to 0.025%. These receptors' antigens are unknown. The sequenced sample was naive CD4+ T cells from blood. These TCRs come from a man aged 18 to 35 with type 1 diabetes.

CDR3 nucleotide sequence: TGTGCCAGCTCACCACAGGACGAGCAGTACTTC. Encoded protein: CASSPQDEQYF. The chain joins TRBV18 to TRBJ2-7; D not certain. V lost 1 base, J lost 5 bases, and 3 bases lay in between. Germline lookup yields CDR1 KGHSH and CDR2 LQKENI. The CDR3 is made up of 11 amino acids.

This clone has just a few counts. This chain links TRBV4-1 with TRBJ2-1; D is possibly TRBD2 (6 bases). Per the germline V gene, CDR1 is MGHRA and CDR2 is YSYEKL. The length of the CDR3 is 16 residues. V gave up 2 bases and J gave up 2 bases, with 13 bases separating them. CDR3 sequence reads: CASSQPLAFTYNEQFF. The CDR3 DNA is TGCGCCAGCAGCCAACCTCTAGCGTTTACCTACAATGAGCAGTTCTTC.

This clone turned up a few times. V is TRBV19 and J is TRBJ2-2, with unresolved D. V dropped 7 bases and J dropped 5 bases, with 14 bases sitting between them. There are 14 residues in the CDR3. The germline V gene encodes CDR1 LNHDA and CDR2 SQIVND (reference sequence). In DNA, the CDR3 is TGTGCCAGTACCCCAGGACCAAAAACCGGGGAGCTGTTTTTT. Protein product: CASTPGPKTGELFF.

As DNA, the CDR3 is TGCGCCAGCAGCCAAGGGGCTTCGGACAGACAAGAGACCCAGTACTTC. Its protein is CASSQGASDRQETQYF. V gene TRBV4-1 combines with J gene TRBJ2-5; D perhaps matches TRBD1 (6 bases). Trimming took off 1 base at V and 2 bases at J, with 14 bases between the two ends. Looked up from germline, CDR1 is MGHRA and CDR2 is YSYEKL. The CDR3 length is 16 residues.

This clone was found a few times. The genes are TRBV5-4 and TRBJ2-7; 7 nucleotides match TRBD1. Trimming took 5 bases from V and 6 from J; bases not matched to a gene: 8. The CDR3 covers 13 residues. Per the germline V gene, CDR1 is SGHNT and CDR2 is YYREEE (reference sequence). The CDR3 protein is CASRQGISGEQYF. The CDR3 region has the DNA TGTGCCAGCAGACAGGGGATATCGGGCGAGCAGTACTTC.

The chain carries TRBV10-2 and TRBJ2-5; D not certain. Germline V lookup: CDR1 WSHSY, CDR2 SAAADI. This CDR3 has 11 residues. Written as DNA, the CDR3 is TGCGCAGACCCCCTGGGGGAGACCCAGTACTTC. Its protein product is CADPLGETQYF.

V usage is TRBV9 and J usage is TRBJ2-6; possible D gene TRBD2, 6 bases. Trimming shortened V by 1 base and J by 0 bases, and 11 bases separated the two germline ends. Germline CDR1 reads SGDLS; CDR2 reads YYNGEE. The CDR3 contains 17 residues. CDR3 coding DNA: TGTGCCAGCAGCGTAAGAGGCGGGGCCTCTGGGGCCAACGTCCTGACTTTC. This gives the protein CASSVRGGASGANVLTF.

This clone was counted a few times. The chain carries TRBV14 and TRBJ1-2; 10 nucleotides line up with TRBD1. The V segment lost 1 base and the J segment 4 bases; nucleotides outside the gene matches: 3. The CDR3 extends over 15 amino acids. Germline values: CDR1 SGHDN, CDR2 FVKESK. In DNA, the CDR3 is TGTGCCAGCAGCCAAGTGGGGACAGGGGCCTATGGCTACACCTTC. Protein product: CASSQVGTGAYGYTF.

This sequence joins TRBV5-1 and TRBJ2-1; tentatively, D is TRBD2 (5 bases). Looked up from germline, CDR1 is SGHRS and CDR2 is YFSETQ. The V and J ends lost 0 bases and 0 bases respectively, with 16 bases between them. CDR3 length: 18 amino acids. The CDR3 bases are TGCGCCAGCAGCTTGGCCGGGGTTGGGTCGAGCTCCTACAATGAGCAGTTCTTC. Amino acid sequence: CASSLAGVGSSSYNEQFF.

This clone was seen a few times. The chain combines TRBV19 with TRBJ1-1; maybe TRBD1 (5 bases). V lost 8 bases and J 1 base, leaving 11 bases between the germline ends. The CDR3 contains 13 residues. The germline V gene encodes CDR1 LNHDA and CDR2 SQIVND (reference sequence). The CDR3 loop is CASLAGQNTEAFF. The CDR3 DNA sequence: TGTGCCAGTCTGGCGGGGCAGAACACTGAAGCTTTCTTT.

V usage is TRBV5-1 and J usage is TRBJ2-2; 8 bases are a match to TRBD1. This CDR3 contains 16 residues. Germline CDR1 is SGHRS and CDR2 is YFSETQ. Germline trimming cut 5 bases from V and 4 bases from J; bases unmatched to any gene: 10. This chain's CDR3 is CASRPTGGPFTGELFF. CDR3 nucleotide sequence: TGCGCCAGCAGACCTACAGGGGGTCCATTCACCGGGGAGCTGTTTTTT.

The chain uses TRBV4-2 and TRBJ2-7, with D possibly matching TRBD2 (6 bases). This CDR3 spans 14 amino acids. Germline V gene data show CDR1 as LGHNA and CDR2 as YNFKEQ. Trimming removed 0 bases at V and 3 bases at J, with 9 bases between. As DNA, the CDR3 is TGTGCCAGCAGCCAAGAGCGGGACGACTACGAGCAGTACTTC. Translation: CASSQERDDYEQYF.

The V call is TRBV30, the J call TRBJ1-4; D perhaps matches TRBD1 (5 bases). The CDR3 has 14 amino acids. Germline V gene data show CDR1 as GTSNPN and CDR2 as SVGIG (reference sequence). Trimming removed 5 bases at V and 4 bases at J, with 14 bases between. CDR3 bases: TGTGCCTGGGATAGGGGCAGCCGTAATGAAAAACTGTTTTTT. Protein product: CAWDRGSRNEKLFF.

The chain has TRBV29-1 and TRBJ2-1; D is unresolved. From germline, CDR1 is SQVTM and CDR2 ANQGSEA. This CDR3 is built from 11 residues. V was trimmed by 2 bases and J by 9 bases, leaving 8 bases between them. The DNA for the CDR3 is TGCAGCGTTGAACCGCAAACTGAGCAGTTCTTC. It is translated as CSVEPQTEQFF.

In its sample, this clone was seen a few times. The chain is built from TRBV6-5 and TRBJ1-1; D perhaps matches TRBD1 (5 bases). V was cut by 7 bases and J by 7 bases, with 19 bases left in between. This CDR3 is 14 amino acids long. The germline V gene has CDR1 MNHEY and CDR2 SVGAGI. CDR3 in amino acids: CASTVTGRGGEAFF. The CDR3 DNA follows: TGTGCCAGCACCGTTACGGGGAGGGGAGGTGAAGCTTTCTTT.

This clone was picked up a small number of times. CDR3 in amino acids: CATSRVWGAANEKLFF. In DNA form, the CDR3 reads TGTGCCACCAGCAGAGTCTGGGGGGCCGCTAATGAAAAACTGTTTTTT. V gene TRBV15 combines with J gene TRBJ1-4, with D perhaps TRBD1 (6 bases). Looked up from germline, CDR1 is LNHNV and CDR2 is YYDKDF (reference sequence). V lost 1 base and J lost 3, with 12 bases in between. CDR3 size: 16 residues.

The CDR3: CASSLGEKETQYF. The CDR3 DNA follows: TGCGCCAGCAGCTTGGGGGAGAAGGAGACCCAGTACTTC. V is TRBV5-1 and J is TRBJ2-5, with a weak D call TRBD2 (5 bases). Trimming removed 0 bases at V and 5 bases at J, with 8 bases between. Germline V CDR1 and CDR2: SGHRS, YFSETQ. The CDR3 totals 13 residues.

This clone was recorded a few times. The rearrangement joins TRBV7-2 to TRBJ1-1, with D possibly being TRBD1 (5 bases). Germline V gene sequence: CDR1 SGHTA, CDR2 FQGNSA. Deletions cut 3 bases from V and 2 bases from J, with 10 bases between. The CDR3 loop spans 14 amino acids. CDR3 in amino acids: CASSLGRGNTEAFF. DNA of the CDR3: TGTGCCAGCAGCTTGGGGAGGGGAAACACTGAAGCTTTCTTT.

The chain couples TRBV19 to TRBJ2-2, with D possibly called TRBD1 or TRBD2 (7 bases each). Germline CDR1 reads LNHDA; CDR2 reads SQIVND (reference sequence). The CDR3 has 16 amino acids. Trimming left V 7 bases short and J 4 bases short, with 19 bases between. The CDR3 region is CASTPGGGRGTGELFF. CDR3 nucleotides: TGTGCCAGTACCCCAGGGGGGGGGCGCGGCACCGGGGAGCTGTTTTTT.

The sample holds a few counts of this clone. The chain is built from TRBV5-4 and TRBJ1-1, with TRBD1 matching over 9 bases. J gave up 1 base and V 4 bases, and 8 bases lay outside the gene matches. The germline gives CDR1 SGHNT, CDR2 YYREEE (reference sequence). This CDR3 comprises 16 residues. The CDR3 spells CASSPRDRAWNTEAFF. CDR3 nucleotide sequence: TGTGCCAGCAGCCCCCGGGACAGGGCATGGAACACTGAAGCTTTCTTT. Looking up the rest from reference TRBV5-4 and TRBJ1-1 gives the full variable domain: ETGVTQSPTHLIKTRGQQVTLRCSSQSGHNTVSWYQQALGQGPQFIFQYYREEENGRGNFPPRFSGLQFPNYSSELNVNALELDDSALYLCASSPRDRAWNTEAFFGQGTRLTVV.

This clone appeared a few times. The CDR3 loop reads CASTGIAGNTIYF. The CDR3 region has the DNA TGTGCCAGCACCGGAATCGCTGGAAACACCATATATTTT. The rearrangement uses TRBV6-1 and TRBJ1-3; no firm D call. Germline CDR1 MNHNS, CDR2 SASEGT. The CDR3 extends over 13 amino acids. V was cut by 7 bases and J by 2 bases, with 9 bases left in between.

In this sample, this clone turned up a few times. Other DNA sequences in the same sample also yield this CDR3. This sequence joins TRBV15 and TRBJ1-4, with TRBD1 as a possible D gene (5 bases). This CDR3 has 14 amino acids. Germline assignment: CDR1 LNHNV and CDR2 YYDKDF (reference sequence). The germline V and J ends were trimmed by 0 bases and 8 bases, with 10 bases remaining between them. Here the CDR3 reads CATSRDQGGEKLFF. CDR3 DNA sequence: TGTGCCACCAGCAGAGATCAGGGAGGCGAAAAACTGTTTTTT.

This clone appeared a few times. For the CDR3, the DNA is TGTGCCAGCAGTGAAGGGCTGTCCAATCAGCCCCAGCATTTT. Amino acid sequence: CASSEGLSNQPQHF. The chain recombines TRBV2 with TRBJ1-5, with D unclear. V lost 1 base and J lost 3, with 7 bases in between. The CDR3 is made up of 14 amino acids. Germline V CDR1 and CDR2: SNHLY, FYNNEI.

This clone was detected only a few times. J is TRBJ1-5 and V is TRBV7-9, with 7 nucleotides matching TRBD1. Unmatched junction bases numbered 6, after V lost 5 bases and J lost 2 bases. This CDR3 is 15 amino acids long. Germline values: CDR1 SEHNR, CDR2 FQNEAQ (reference sequence). The CDR3 DNA follows: TGTGCCAGCAGCAATGACAGGGAGGGCAATCAGCCCCAGCATTTT. Translated: CASSNDREGNQPQHF.

In its sample, this clone was seen a few times. Other nucleotide sequences in the sample specify the same CDR3. This chain connects TRBV18 to TRBJ2-7; D perhaps matches TRBD1 (6 bases). V lost 3 bases to trimming and J lost 1 base, with 7 bases between them. The CDR3 is 13 residues long. CDR1 is KGHSH and CDR2 is LQKENI in the germline V gene. The CDR3: CASSPGTSYEQYF. The DNA for the CDR3 is TGTGCCAGCTCACCCGGGACATCCTACGAGCAGTACTTC.